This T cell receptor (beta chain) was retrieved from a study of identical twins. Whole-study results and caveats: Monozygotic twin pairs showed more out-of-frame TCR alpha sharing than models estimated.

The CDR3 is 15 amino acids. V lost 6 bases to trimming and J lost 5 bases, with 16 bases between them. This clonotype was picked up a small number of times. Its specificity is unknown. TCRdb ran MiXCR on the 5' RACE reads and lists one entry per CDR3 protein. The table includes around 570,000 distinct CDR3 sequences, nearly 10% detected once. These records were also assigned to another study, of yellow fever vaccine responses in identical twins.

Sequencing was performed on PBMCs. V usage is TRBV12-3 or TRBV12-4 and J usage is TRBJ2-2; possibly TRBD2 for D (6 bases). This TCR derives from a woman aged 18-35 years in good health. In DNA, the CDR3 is TGTGCCAGCAGCGCAGGCGGGGCCATGACCGGGGAGCTGTTTTTT. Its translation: CASSAGGAMTGELFF.